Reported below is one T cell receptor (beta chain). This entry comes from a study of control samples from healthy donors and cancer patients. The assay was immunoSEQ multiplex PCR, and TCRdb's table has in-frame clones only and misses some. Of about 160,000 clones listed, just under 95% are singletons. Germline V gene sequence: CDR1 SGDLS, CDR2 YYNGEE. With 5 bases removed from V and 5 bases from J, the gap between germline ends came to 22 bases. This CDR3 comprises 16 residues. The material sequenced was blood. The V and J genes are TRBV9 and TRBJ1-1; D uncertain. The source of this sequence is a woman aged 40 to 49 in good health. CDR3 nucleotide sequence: TGTGCCAGCAGAGGAGGGTTGGGGATAGCGGGAACTGAAGCTTTCTTT. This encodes CASRGGLGIAGTEAFF.